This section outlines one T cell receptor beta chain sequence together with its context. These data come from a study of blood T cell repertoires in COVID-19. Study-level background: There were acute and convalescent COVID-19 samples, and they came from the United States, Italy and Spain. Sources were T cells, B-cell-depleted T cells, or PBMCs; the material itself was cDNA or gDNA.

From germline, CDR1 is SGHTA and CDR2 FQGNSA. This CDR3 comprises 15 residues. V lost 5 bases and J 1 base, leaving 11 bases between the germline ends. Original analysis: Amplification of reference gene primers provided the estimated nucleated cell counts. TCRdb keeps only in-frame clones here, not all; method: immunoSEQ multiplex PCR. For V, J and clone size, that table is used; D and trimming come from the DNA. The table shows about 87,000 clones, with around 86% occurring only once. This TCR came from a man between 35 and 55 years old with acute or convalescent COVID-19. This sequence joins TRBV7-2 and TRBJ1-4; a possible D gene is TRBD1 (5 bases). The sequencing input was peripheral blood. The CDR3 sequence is CASSPWGGTNEKLFF. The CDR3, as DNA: TGTGCCAGCAGCCCCTGGGGGGGAACTAATGAAAAACTGTTTTTT.